Listed here are 4 T cell receptor beta chains from one sample, sequenced in a study of neurological immune-mediated disorders. Time point denoted: longitudinal time-point 2. One entry per CDR3 protein results from TCRdb running MiXCR on the 5' RACE reads. The table has over 55,000 distinct CDR3 sequences, 9.7% seen once; the top ten hold approximately 12%. The sequenced sample consisted of PBMCs. The origin of the receptors is a man younger than 40 in good health.

This clonotype was found many times. The chain recombines TRBV7-2 with TRBJ2-7, with TRBD1 identical over 8 bases. Per the germline V gene, CDR1 is SGHTA and CDR2 is FQGNSA. This CDR3 is 12 amino acids long. The ends lost 5 bases at V and 5 bases at J; junction bases unmatched: 2. The CDR3 bases are TGTGCCAGCAGCGCAGGGGGCGACGAGCAGTACTTC. Encoded protein: CASSAGGDEQYF.

As to this clonotype: One junction end does not reproduce the germline sequence, and a read error may be involved. J is TRBJ2-7 and V is TRBV5-1, with D perhaps TRBD1 or TRBD2 (5 bases each). The germline gives CDR1 SGHRS, CDR2 YFSETQ. CDR3 length equals 16 residues. The CDR3 DNA sequence: TGTGCCAGCAGCTTAAACCCTCGGGACCGAGCCTACGAGCAGTGCTTC. Protein product: CASSLNPRDRAYEQCF.

This clonotype was seen ten or more times. The chain uses TRBV5-5 and TRBJ1-2; no definite D call. The CDR3 covers 15 residues. Trimming took off 4 bases at V and 6 bases at J, with 19 bases between the two ends. Per the germline V gene, CDR1 is SGHKS and CDR2 is YYEKEE (reference sequence). CDR3 coding DNA: TGTGCCAGCAGCCCCCACGGATCCCCCGACGATGGCTACACCTTC. Residues: CASSPHGSPDDGYTF.

This clonotype appeared many times. The chain links TRBV7-9 to TRBJ2-7, with 9 bases that match TRBD1. Trimming took 5 bases from V and 5 from J; bases not matched to a gene: 13. From germline, CDR1 is SEHNR and CDR2 FQNEAQ (reference sequence). This CDR3 has 16 residues. For the CDR3, the DNA is TGTGCCAGCAGCCTTCCTGCCGGGACAGGGTACCACGAGCAGTACTTC. This codes for CASSLPAGTGYHEQYF.